This entry features one T cell receptor beta chain sequence. Its antigen is not identified. Clones were sequenced by immunoSEQ multiplex PCR, and TCRdb holds only the in-frame ones, with some missing. The top ten clones hold 8% to 9.5% of a sample with some 35,000 clones, 36% of them seen once. This record comes from a study of PD-L1 blockade in urothelial cancer. For the study at large: Patients started atezolizumab around 2014, 1,200 mg intravenously every 3 weeks. Median tumor clonality was about 0.096, with T cell proportion about 0.1.

Study outcomes and limitations: More expansion of tumor-associated blood clones, seen at 3 weeks, marked durable-benefit patients. Every patient provided just one FFPE tumor sample, which was not taken right before treatment.

The ends lost 4 bases at V and 1 base at J; junction bases unmatched: 10. There are 19 residues in the CDR3. CDR1 is MNHGY, CDR2 SAAAGT, per germline. The origin of this receptor is a man in his 60s with urothelial cancer. The chain recombines TRBV6-8 with TRBJ2-2; 12 bases are shared with TRBD2. The sample in question was tumor tissue, obtained before atezolizumab (anti-PD-L1) treatment. CDR3 protein: CASSFDLAGGKWNTGELFF. CDR3 bases: TGTGCCAGCAGTTTTGATCTAGCGGGAGGGAAGTGGAACACCGGGGAGCTGTTTTTT.